The clone carrying this T cell receptor (beta chain) has a count of ten or more. Its antigen is unknown. This CDR3 has 16 amino acids. Trimming pared 0 bases from V and 0 bases from J, leaving 10 bases between. Per germline, CDR1 SGDLS and CDR2 YYNGEE. The TCR beta libraries were generated through quantitative 5'-RACE incorporating molecular barcodes. A single record per CDR3 protein comes from TCRdb applying MiXCR to the 5' RACE reads. The profile shows some 25,000 distinct CDR3 sequences, 2.5% of them singletons. This sample was included in a study of CD8 T cells in ankylosing spondylitis. Points from the study as a whole: Existing reports had already noted some motif variants in reactive arthritis synovial fluid and blood. Reports say disease-linked clones showed up significantly more in matched ankylosing spondylitis synovial fluid.

The rearrangement links TRBV9 to TRBJ2-1; D remains ambiguous. The source is a female donor with ankylosing spondylitis or in good health (not recorded which). Sequencing used blood, either unsorted or a sorted T cell fraction (not recorded which). CDR3 DNA: TGTGCCAGCAGCGTAGAGGTAGGAAGCTCCTACAATGAGCAGTTCTTC. This translates into CASSVEVGSSYNEQFF.